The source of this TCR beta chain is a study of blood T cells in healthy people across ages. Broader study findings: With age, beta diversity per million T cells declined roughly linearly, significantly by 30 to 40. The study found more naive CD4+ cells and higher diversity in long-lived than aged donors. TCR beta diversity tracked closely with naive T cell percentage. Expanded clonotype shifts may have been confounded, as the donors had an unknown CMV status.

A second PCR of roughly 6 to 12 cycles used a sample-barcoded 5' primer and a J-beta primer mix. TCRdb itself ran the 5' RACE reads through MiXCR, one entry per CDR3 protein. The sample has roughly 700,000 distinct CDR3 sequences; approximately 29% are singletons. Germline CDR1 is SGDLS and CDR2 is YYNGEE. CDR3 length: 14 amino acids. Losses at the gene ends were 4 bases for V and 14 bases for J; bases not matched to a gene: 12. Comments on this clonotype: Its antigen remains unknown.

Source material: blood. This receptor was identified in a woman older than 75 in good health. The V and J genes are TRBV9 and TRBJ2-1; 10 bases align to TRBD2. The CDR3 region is CASSRLAGAQGEFF. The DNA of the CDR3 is TGTGCCAGCAGCCGGCTAGCGGGGGCCCAGGGGGAGTTCTTC.